One sample yielded the 3 T cell receptor beta chains listed below, sequenced in a study of T cell responses to AZD1222 COVID-19 vaccine. Measured with immunoSEQ multiplex PCR; TCRdb has only the in-frame clones, and not every one. Among 75,000 to 95,000 clones listed, approximately 84% were seen once. The source was peripheral blood, collected on day 0 of AZD1222 vaccination. The receptors were sampled from an adult in good health.

The chain carries TRBV29-1 and TRBJ1-2; TRBD1 aligns across 8 bases. CDR1 SQVTM and CDR2 ANQGSEA come from the germline V gene. CDR3 length: 13 residues. The V segment lost 7 bases and the J segment 7 bases; nucleotides outside the gene matches: 11. The CDR3 DNA sequence: TGCAGCGGTCAAGCGGACAGGGTAGCTGGCTACACCTTC. This gives the protein CSGQADRVAGYTF.

This clone was found once. The chain couples TRBV30 to TRBJ1-5; tentatively, D is TRBD1 (5 bases). V shed 2 bases and J shed 6 bases, with 20 bases lying between them. The CDR3 covers 16 residues. Germline V gene sequence: CDR1 GTSNPN, CDR2 SVGIG (reference sequence). CDR3 sequence reads: CAWSSSRGGGGQPQHF. CDR3 DNA sequence: TGTGCCTGGAGTTCCTCTCGTGGGGGTGGGGGTCAGCCCCAGCATTTT.

To note about this clone: At one of its ends the junction is not consistent with the germline gene, which may arise from a read error. The rearrangement joins TRBV6-2 or TRBV6-3 to TRBJ1-2; 7 bases fit TRBD1. The CDR3 runs 14 residues. Germline assignment: CDR1 MNHEY and CDR2 SVGEGT. In DNA, the CDR3 is TGTGCCAGCAGTTACCGCCGGGACAGTCCTATGAGCGTGTTC. Protein sequence: CASSYRRDSPMSVF.